Following are 29 T cell receptor beta chains from one sample sequenced in a study of T cells after yellow fever vaccination. TCRdb reprocessed the 5' RACE reads with MiXCR, giving one entry per CDR3 protein. The sample consists of just over 250,000 distinct CDR3 sequences, around 5.3% of them appearing once. The input for sequencing was CD4+ T cells sorted from PBMCs, taken on the day of the yellow fever booster vaccination. These receptors were taken from a man between 18 and 29 years old who received the YFV17D yellow fever vaccine.

The chain joins TRBV4-1 to TRBJ2-7, with TRBD1 matching over 8 bases. J lost 3 bases, V lost 0 bases, and 4 bases had no gene match. Per the germline V gene, CDR1 is MGHRA and CDR2 is YSYEKL. The CDR3 runs 15 residues. The CDR3 DNA is TGCGCCAGCAGCCAAGAACAGGGGGTCGGCTACGAGCAGTACTTC. Translating gives CASSQEQGVGYEQYF.

This chain links TRBV7-2 with TRBJ2-3, with no clear D. Trimming removed 1 base at V and 2 bases at J, with 7 bases between. CDR1 SGHTA and CDR2 FQGNSA come from the germline V gene. The CDR3 loop spans 14 amino acids. The CDR3 bases are TGTGCCAGCAGCTTAGATCCGATCACAGATACGCAGTATTTT. Translating it yields CASSLDPITDTQYF. Looking up the rest from reference TRBV7-2 and TRBJ2-3 gives the full variable domain: GAGVSQSPSNKVTEKGKDVELRCDPISGHTALYWYRQSLGQGLEFLIYFQGNSAPDKSGLPSDRFSAERTGGSVSTLTIQRTQQEDSAVYLCASSLDPITDTQYFGPGTRLTVL.

This clonotype was picked up a small number of times. This sequence joins TRBV12-3 or TRBV12-4 and TRBJ1-2; 7 bases are a match to TRBD1. CDR3 length equals 14 residues. V was pared by 7 bases and J by 8 bases, with 13 bases of the junction left unmatched. CDR3 in DNA: TGTGCCAGCAACCACCGGGACAGCCTAGGGGGCTACACCTTC. Amino acid sequence: CASNHRDSLGGYTF.

This clonotype was picked up many times. The rearrangement links TRBV7-2 to TRBJ1-2; 8 nucleotides match TRBD1. The CDR3 is made up of 14 amino acids. After removal of 0 bases from V and 4 bases from J, the junction contained 1 base not matched to a gene. Germline CDR1 and CDR2: SGHTA and FQGNSA. CDR3 residues: CASSLAGTGYGYTF. DNA of the CDR3: TGTGCCAGCAGCTTAGCCGGGACAGGCTATGGCTACACCTTC.

In its sample, this clonotype was seen many times. The chain employs TRBV7-2 and TRBJ2-7, with TRBD1 matching over 7 bases. The CDR3 has 16 residues. The ends lost 3 bases at V and 3 bases at J; junction bases unmatched: 11. Germline values: CDR1 SGHTA, CDR2 FQGNSA. The CDR3: CASSLGTGVRGYEQYF. Here the CDR3 DNA reads TGTGCCAGCAGCTTGGGTACAGGGGTGAGGGGCTACGAGCAGTACTTC.

The chain is built from TRBV20-1 and TRBJ1-3; a possible D gene is TRBD1 (5 bases). Germline CDR1 and CDR2: DFQATT and SNEGSKA (reference sequence). This CDR3 spans 12 amino acids. Trimming removed 7 bases at V and 2 bases at J, with 9 bases between. For the CDR3, the DNA is TGCAGTGTCAGGGAGGCTGGAAACACCATATATTTT. It encodes CSVREAGNTIYF.

Ten or more counts support this clonotype. The chain is built from TRBV5-1 and TRBJ2-7, with D hard to call. The CDR3 is 14 amino acids. Trimming stripped 1 base from V and 0 bases from J, with 8 bases between. Germline V CDR1 and CDR2: SGHRS, YFSETQ. For the CDR3, the DNA is TGCGCCAGCAGCTTGAGTGGTTACTCCTACGAGCAGTACTTC. This sequence encodes CASSLSGYSYEQYF.

This clonotype was detected many times. The chain carries TRBV5-1 and TRBJ2-3; D may be TRBD1 or TRBD2 (5 bases each). With 4 bases removed from V and 1 base from J, the gap between germline ends came to 13 bases. The CDR3 is 15 residues long. CDR1 is SGHRS, CDR2 YFSETQ, per germline. The CDR3 loop reads CASSPGTGRTDTQYF. DNA of the CDR3: TGCGCCAGCAGCCCAGGTACGGGGCGCACAGATACGCAGTATTTT.

This clonotype was found many times. The chain carries TRBV7-9 and TRBJ1-2, with D unclear. The CDR3 is 13 residues long. The V gene's germline CDR1 is SEHNR and CDR2 FQNEAQ (reference sequence). V was shortened by 0 bases and J by 4 bases, with 6 bases between the two germline ends. CDR3 in amino acids: CASSLALGYGYTF. For the CDR3, the DNA is TGTGCCAGCAGCTTAGCCCTGGGCTATGGCTACACCTTC.

The chain combines TRBV2 with TRBJ1-4; perhaps TRBD1 as D (6 bases). V was pared by 8 bases and J by 6 bases, with 13 bases between. The CDR3 sequence is 13 residues long. Germline V CDR1 and CDR2: SNHLY, FYNNEI. The CDR3 DNA is TGTGCCAGCGGGAAGGGGGGCTATGAAAAACTGTTTTTT. It yields the protein CASGKGGYEKLFF. Supplemented by reference TRBV2 and TRBJ1-4, the full variable domain reads EPEVTQTPSHQVTQMGQEVILRCVPISNHLYFYWYRQILGQKVEFLVSFYNNEISEKSEIFDDQFSVERPDGSNFTLKIRSTKLEDSAMYFCASGKGGYEKLFFGSGTQLSVL.

The V call is TRBV7-3, the J call TRBJ2-1; a weak D match, TRBD1 (5 bases). The CDR3 loop spans 13 amino acids. The V and J ends lost 5 bases and 9 bases respectively, with 14 bases between them. The germline CDR1 and CDR2 sequences are SGHTA and FQGTGA. The DNA for the CDR3 is TGTGCCAGCAGCCCCGACCAGGGTAGTGAGCAGTTCTTC. Its translation: CASSPDQGSEQFF. Together with reference TRBV7-3 and TRBJ2-1, the CDR3 gives the full variable domain: GAGVSQTPSNKVTEKGKYVELRCDPISGHTALYWYRQSLGQGPEFLIYFQGTGAADDSGLPNDRFFAVRPEGSVSTLKIQRTERGDSAVYLCASSPDQGSEQFFGPGTRLTVL.

This clonotype was seen repeatedly, ten times or more. CDR3 in DNA: TGTGCCAGCAGTACCTCGGTGGGTACCTGGTCGTATTTT. Residues: CASSTSVGTWSYF. This chain joins TRBV27 and TRBJ2-3; no reliable D call. V was cut by 5 bases and J by 14 bases, with 20 bases left in between. Germline V gene sequence: CDR1 MNHEY, CDR2 SMNVEV (reference sequence). The CDR3 has 13 residues.

This clonotype was detected a few times. This chain uses TRBV18 with TRBJ2-1, with D perhaps matching TRBD1 or TRBD2 (5 bases each). Germline-derived CDR1 and CDR2 are KGHSH and LQKENI. Trimming took off 3 bases at V and 5 bases at J, with 14 bases between the two ends. The CDR3 is 15 residues long. The DNA of the CDR3 is TGTGCCAGCTCACCCGGGACGGTGAATAACAATGAGCAGTTCTTC. Translated: CASSPGTVNNNEQFF.

This chain uses TRBV7-2 with TRBJ2-3; tentative D call: TRBD2 (7 bases). The CDR3 length is 14 residues. Germline assignment: CDR1 SGHTA and CDR2 FQGNSA. The V gene lost 7 bases and the J gene lost 2 bases, with 13 bases spanning the gap. The CDR3 coding sequence is TGTGCCAGCACCCTACGGGGGGCCACAGATACGCAGTATTTT. Translation: CASTLRGATDTQYF. Looking up the rest from reference TRBV7-2 and TRBJ2-3 gives the full variable domain: GAGVSQSPSNKVTEKGKDVELRCDPISGHTALYWYRQSLGQGLEFLIYFQGNSAPDKSGLPSDRFSAERTGGSVSTLTIQRTQQEDSAVYLCASTLRGATDTQYFGPGTRLTVL.

This clonotype appeared a few times. The V and J genes are TRBV4-3 and TRBJ1-2; TRBD1 matches 8 bases. With V trimmed by 2 bases and J by 1 base, 3 bases remained unmatched. The V gene's germline CDR1 is LGHNA and CDR2 YSLEER. This CDR3 has 15 residues. The CDR3 reads CASSQFDRGNYGYTF. CDR3 DNA sequence: TGCGCCAGCAGCCAATTTGACAGGGGTAACTATGGCTACACCTTC.

This clonotype turned up a few times. The rearrangement uses TRBV4-1 and TRBJ2-5, with TRBD2 as a possible D gene (7 bases). The germline CDR1 and CDR2 sequences are MGHRA and YSYEKL. V dropped 4 bases and J dropped 0 bases, with 15 bases sitting between them. This CDR3 contains 16 residues. CDR3 in DNA: TGCGCCAGCAGCCGATGGGGAGGGGGTAACCAAGAGACCCAGTACTTC. This gives the protein CASSRWGGGNQETQYF.

This clonotype was recorded a few times. J is TRBJ2-1 and V is TRBV2; D is unclear. This CDR3 comprises 14 residues. V lost 4 bases, J lost 6 bases, and 13 bases lay in between. Germline values: CDR1 SNHLY, CDR2 FYNNEI. The chain's CDR3 is CASSVPVALNEQFF. CDR3 coding DNA: TGTGCCAGCAGTGTGCCAGTAGCTCTCAATGAGCAGTTCTTC.

This clonotype was recorded many times. The chain uses TRBV4-3 and TRBJ2-7; tentatively, D is TRBD2 (6 bases). V was clipped by 0 bases and J by 0 bases, with 18 bases between them. The CDR3 is made up of 18 amino acids. The germline V gene encodes CDR1 LGHNA and CDR2 YSLEER. The CDR3 DNA reads TGCGCCAGCAGCCAAGATGTCTTCGGGACTTTCAGCTCCTACGAGCAGTACTTC. It encodes CASSQDVFGTFSSYEQYF.

This chain uses TRBV9 with TRBJ1-2, with D unclear. Trimming cost V 4 bases and J 4 bases, with 14 bases left between them. The CDR3 covers 14 residues. Per the germline V gene, CDR1 is SGDLS and CDR2 is YYNGEE. CDR3 coding DNA: TGTGCCAGCAGCTCCAAGCCCGGACCCTATGGCTACACCTTC. Translating it yields CASSSKPGPYGYTF.

There are many counts of this clonotype. The rearrangement uses TRBV4-2 and TRBJ2-4; D is perhaps TRBD2 (6 bases). The V gene lost 4 bases and the J gene lost 2 bases, with 15 bases spanning the gap. The CDR3 sequence is 16 residues long. In germline, CDR1 is LGHNA, CDR2 YNFKEQ. The CDR3 nucleotides are TGTGCCAGCAGCCCCGCTTCTGGGGGGTCCAAAAACATTCAGTACTTC. Protein sequence: CASSPASGGSKNIQYF.

The sample holds many counts of this clonotype. V gene TRBV7-6 combines with J gene TRBJ1-3; no clear D gene. Germline V gene lookup returns CDR1 SGHVS and CDR2 FNYEAQ. V shed 4 bases and J shed 4 bases, with 14 bases lying between them. CDR3 length equals 15 residues. CDR3 in amino acids: CASSSLTGGGNTIYF. Here the CDR3 DNA reads TGTGCCAGCAGCTCTCTAACGGGAGGGGGAAACACCATATATTTT.

With regard to this clonotype: Relative to the germline gene, one junction end is altered; a read error may explain this. The gene calls are TRBV12-3 or TRBV12-4 and TRBJ1-2; D gene uncertain. CDR3 length: 15 residues. This CDR3 reads CASSLGKDASYGYTF. The DNA of the CDR3 is TGTGCCAGCAGCTTAGGAAAAGACGCTTCCTATGGCTACACCTTC.

This clonotype has ten or more counts. This chain uses TRBV12-3 or TRBV12-4 with TRBJ1-1; the D is unclear. There are 16 residues in the CDR3. Trimming left V 1 base short and J 3 bases short, with 15 bases between. CDR3 region: CASSLEVGLADTEAFF. As DNA, the CDR3 is TGTGCCAGCAGTTTAGAGGTTGGATTAGCTGACACTGAAGCTTTCTTT.

This rearrangement joins TRBV7-2 to TRBJ2-5; D is ambiguous. Looked up from germline, CDR1 is SGHTA and CDR2 is FQGNSA. This CDR3 has 13 residues. Trimming took off 2 bases at V and 5 bases at J, with 9 bases between the two ends. CDR3 nucleotide sequence: TGTGCCAGCAGCTTAATCCCGACGGAGACCCAGTACTTC. It yields the protein CASSLIPTETQYF. Together with reference TRBV7-2 and TRBJ2-5, the CDR3 gives the full variable domain: GAGVSQSPSNKVTEKGKDVELRCDPISGHTALYWYRQSLGQGLEFLIYFQGNSAPDKSGLPSDRFSAERTGGSVSTLTIQRTQQEDSAVYLCASSLIPTETQYFGPGTRLLVL.

This clonotype came up many times. This rearrangement joins TRBV12-3 or TRBV12-4 to TRBJ1-1; 8 bases line up with TRBD1. Germline trimming cut 6 bases from V and 6 bases from J; bases unmatched to any gene: 6. The CDR3 has 13 amino acids. Here the CDR3 reads CASRGQGTSEAFF. The CDR3 DNA follows: TGTGCCAGCAGAGGACAGGGAACCTCTGAAGCTTTCTTT.

This chain's CDR3 is CASSYDLAGGPHEQFF. For the CDR3, the DNA is TGCGCCAGCAGCTACGATCTAGCGGGGGGGCCCCATGAGCAGTTCTTC. J is TRBJ2-1 and V is TRBV5-1; 12 bases line up with TRBD2. CDR3 length: 16 amino acids. Germline V gives CDR1 SGHRS, CDR2 YFSETQ. V lost 3 bases and J lost 8; bases outside the gene matches: 9.

The chain carries TRBV5-1 and TRBJ1-5, with a tentative D call TRBD1 (6 bases). Germline CDR1 is SGHRS and CDR2 is YFSETQ. The CDR3 spans 13 residues. Trimming took off 4 bases at V and 3 bases at J, with 8 bases between the two ends. The CDR3 sequence: CASSRDTNQPQHF. The CDR3 region has the DNA TGCGCCAGCAGCAGGGACACCAATCAGCCCCAGCATTTT.

This chain links TRBV7-2 with TRBJ2-5, with D unresolved. The ends were cut back, 4 bases at V and 0 bases at J, with 9 bases in the middle. The CDR3 covers 14 residues. From germline, CDR1 is SGHTA and CDR2 FQGNSA. The CDR3, as DNA: TGTGCCAGCAGCTCCTTCCGGTACCAAGAGACCCAGTACTTC. Amino acids: CASSSFRYQETQYF.

This clonotype was recorded a few times. This chain joins TRBV11-2 and TRBJ2-7; TRBD2 matches at 13 bases. The CDR3 totals 16 residues. Germline CDR1 SGHAT, CDR2 FQNNGV. V shed 3 bases, J shed 4 bases, and the junction held 6 bases outside the gene matches. Here the CDR3 reads CASSFPGLAGFYEQYF. The CDR3 bases are TGTGCCAGCAGCTTTCCGGGACTAGCGGGGTTTTACGAGCAGTACTTC.